This T cell receptor beta chain was identified in a study of blood T cells in healthy people across ages. Broader study findings: Bulk PBMC profiling left naive and antigen-experienced comparisons inconclusive.

Each donor supplied ten milliliters of peripheral blood. They isolated at least 6 million PBMCs from each sample. Concerning this clonotype itself: The antigen remains undetermined.

A second roughly 6 to 12 cycle PCR used barcoded and J-beta primers. A single record per CDR3 protein comes from TCRdb applying MiXCR to the 5' RACE reads. The repertoire holds 750,000 to 850,000 distinct CDR3 sequences, with more than 20% as singletons. In addition, the sample was reused for a study of T cells of mothers and their children. That paper states: Sequencing returned over 9.5 million TCR beta CDR3 reads per mother and about 3 million per child.

Sequencing was carried out using blood. This TCR was recovered from a boy aged 5-17 years in good health.

The CDR3 region is CASSVATYNEQFF. Here the CDR3 DNA reads TGTGCCAGCAGCGTCGCAACCTACAATGAGCAGTTCTTC. J is TRBJ2-1 and V is TRBV6-2 or TRBV6-3, with D hard to call. Looked up from germline, CDR1 is MNHEY and CDR2 is SVGEGT. Between the trimmed V and J ends, which lost 6 bases and 2 bases, there was a span of 8 bases. CDR3 size: 13 residues.